This record covers a single T cell receptor (beta chain). These data come from a study of blood T cell repertoires in COVID-19. About the research overall: Sites in the United States, Italy and Spain provided acute and convalescent COVID-19 samples. T cells, B-cell-depleted T cells, or PBMCs provided the cDNA or gDNA that served as material.

Per the original data handling: Reference gene primers were amplified, and this amplification served to estimate nucleated cell counts. Method: immunoSEQ multiplex PCR; TCRdb's copy keeps in-frame clones and lacks some. V, J and clone size reflect that table, while D and trimming were determined from the DNA. The sample lists some 140,000 clones, roughly 85% occurring once. Sequences were obtained from peripheral blood. The sequence was collected from a man aged 55-75 years with acute or convalescent COVID-19.

CDR3 DNA sequence: TGTGCCAGCAGCTCGACCCGACAGGGAGATACGCAGTATTTT. Translation gives CASSSTRQGDTQYF. The gene calls are TRBV7-9 and TRBJ2-3; 7 bases are a match to TRBD1. V trimming: 4 bases; J trimming: 5 bases; junction bases outside the gene matches: 6. This CDR3 spans 14 amino acids. Germline CDR1 SEHNR, CDR2 FQNEAQ (reference sequence).